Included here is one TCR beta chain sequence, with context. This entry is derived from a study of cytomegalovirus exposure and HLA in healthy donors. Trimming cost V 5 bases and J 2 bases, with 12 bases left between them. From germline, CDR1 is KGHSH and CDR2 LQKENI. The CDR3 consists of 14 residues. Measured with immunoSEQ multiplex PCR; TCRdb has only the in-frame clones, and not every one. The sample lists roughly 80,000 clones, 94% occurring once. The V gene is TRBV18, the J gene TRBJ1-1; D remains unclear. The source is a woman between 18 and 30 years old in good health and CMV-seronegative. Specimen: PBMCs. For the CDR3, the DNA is TGTGCCAGCTCAACGGTCGGGGTTAACACTGAAGCTTTCTTT. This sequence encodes CASSTVGVNTEAFF.